This TCR beta chain came from a study of cytomegalovirus exposure and HLA in healthy donors (dated by TCRdb to about 2017). With respect to the entire study: According to an earlier analysis of several hundred of the donors, 150 million to 200 million T cells yielded 117 million unique TCR beta sequences and around 280 Gb of sequence data. Roughly 300 gigabases of sequencing data and roughly 81 million unique TCR sequences made up an early release that covered around 640 HLA-typed donors. Among the roughly 390 genotyped donors, around 81% belonged to the genetic ancestry cluster associated with self-reported Caucasian donors. The study aimed to test whether signatures of past pathogen exposure could be identified by cataloging public T cell receptors. The study profiled the T cell repertoires of 500 to 800 subjects by immunosequencing and related them to cytomegalovirus serostatus. A separate validation cohort of 100 to 150 different subjects was used in addition to the roughly 670-subject first cohort. High-throughput TCR immunosequencing, statistical association of individual TCRs with disease status, and machine learning were combined to predict cytomegalovirus infection status. To study patterns of TCR occurrence, a later analysis re-analyzed previously published TCR beta repertoires from 600 to 750 donors and added high-resolution HLA genotyping. The later analysis used no new phenotypic data to find candidate immune exposures, relying instead on TCR beta sequences and their occurrence across donors. An earlier analysis of a few hundred of the donors applied high-throughput TCR beta sequencing to assess whether each TCR beta V gene segment acted as functional or pseudogenic. Alongside the repertoire data, information on donor age, sex, ethnicity and CMV serostatus was compiled. In a later genetic analysis, genome-wide SNP genotypes for about 65% of the roughly 700 donors were used, and that subset was treated as a discovery cohort. Every repertoire in the discovery cohort had been generated on one and the same sequencing platform. Both class I and class II loci were covered by HLA typing, at four-digit resolution. Typing coverage varied by locus: about 629-640 donors for A, B, C, DRB1 and DQB1; approximately 520 for DQA1; nearly 610 for DPA1; roughly 470 for DPB1. Several DR-DQ haplotypes were treated as single units for association and clustering because of strong linkage in the cohort. Among 300 to 450 genotyped donors of the cohort, an average of about 240,000 unique TCR beta nucleotide sequences were sequenced per donor, roughly 18% of them non-productive. General study outcomes and caveats: In a later genetic analysis, a missense DCLRE1C variant was associated with V-gene and J-gene trimming of TCR beta chains, and the association was replicated in an independent cohort. A cluster of highly shared sequence variants was judged likely to represent a technical artifact of the sequencing pipeline. Three of the identified cytomegalovirus-associated TCR beta chains were confirmed in vitro to be specific for cytomegalovirus antigens. A further reported finding was that TCR beta sequences accurately predicted the HLA-A and HLA-B alleles for most subjects in the first cohort. In a later analysis, most CMV-associated TCR beta chains were found to appear HLA-restricted, with HLA associations seemingly driven largely by CMV exposure. In a later analysis, HLA-associated TCR beta chains were found to be more clonally expanded and to have lower generation probabilities than equally common non-associated chains. Presence/absence analyses assumed roughly uniform sequencing depth across donors, an assumption that may not hold. Some IMGT-functional V segments, including TRBV6-2 and TRBV6-3, could not be told apart with the 87-base-pair reads, so those segments were excluded. In a later analysis, 15,000 to 20,000 TCR beta sequences were associated with specific HLA alleles at a false discovery rate of 0.05. In a later analysis, several top co-occurrence clusters were reported to appear linked to parvovirus B19, influenza, CMV and Epstein-Barr virus. Correlated functional status among segregating V segments might reflect linkage disequilibrium, but an unknown experimental factor could not be ruled out. Most TCR sequences were seen in very few donors, while some public TCRs were found in many individuals. The classifier was reported to diagnose cytomegalovirus status with high specificity and sensitivity in both the original cohort and the validation cohort. In a later genetic analysis, fewer N-insertions in productive TCRs were reported among donors in an Asian-associated ancestry cluster than the approximately 710-donor mean. For the cohort, immune exposure information was limited to CMV serostatus. The earlier analysis of about 600 of the donors excluded 15 to 20 rarely observed V segments, including chromosome 9 orphons, because counts were too low. A later analysis found that TCR association rates varied across HLA loci, with DRB1 alleles showing the most associated TCRs and HLA-C alleles the fewest. Because HLA typing was missing for some donors at each locus, association tests included only the typed subset. The study gave a list of 150 to 200 TCR beta chains associated with cytomegalovirus. In an earlier analysis of more than 450 of the donors, most TCR beta V segments were observed in productive rearrangements about 90% or about 30% of the time, broadly matching IMGT annotations. Only TCR beta chains were sequenced in this cohort, and the absence of alpha or paired-chain data limited detectable features. Strong co-occurrence of HLA alleles, especially DR and DQ, made assigning TCR associations to individual alleles difficult. The authors suggested that the approach could potentially be extended to other disease states and immunological phenotypes.

Of note for this clone: Its antigen is unknown. No base quality information exists; no much larger clone differs at one position.

In total, fewer than 750 healthy bone marrow donors made up the cohort. At the time of sampling, every cohort member was nominally healthy, though immune exposures that went unrecorded were likely present. The donor was CMV seronegative and was included in the group of a few hundred seronegative cohort members. A peripheral blood sample was collected from each donor, and TCR beta sequencing was performed on peripheral blood mononuclear cells. Genomic DNA was extracted from the blood cell samples with the Qiagen DNeasy Blood Extraction Kit. V ends up 5 bases short and J 4 bases short, with an unmatched junction base count of 11. Reading from cysteine to phenylalanine, the CDR3 counts 16 amino acids. Left in the record is the CDR3 DNA by itself, 48 bases read in frame from the first base. For CDR1 and CDR2, the germline V gene (reference sequence) lists LNHDA and SQIVND. Libraries were constructed by the immunoSEQ multiplex PCR assay. For the multiplex PCR, a mixture combining 60 forward primers for TCR Vbeta segments and 13 reverse primers for TCR Jbeta segments was used. A multiplex PCR assay on genomic DNA amplified the CDR3 region of rearranged TCR beta genes. On the Illumina HiSeq System, the amplified TCR beta libraries were sequenced as 87-base-pair reads. Turning to the authors' computational methods: In a later analysis, 77 million or so unique TCR beta chains were counted across the roughly 610 repertoires, and roughly 9.9 million of these chains were shared by at least two donors. To remove PCR and sequencing errors, raw reads were error-corrected and collapsed into unique sequences using a nearest-neighbor algorithm that merged closely related sequences. Alignment of CDR3 sequences to IMGT reference sequences was used to assign V, D and J gene segments. For a sequence to be retained, a match of at least six nucleotides to both a V gene segment and a J gene segment was required. A rearrangement was called productive if the CDR3 had no stop codons and remained in frame with V and J, and every other rearrangement was called non-productive. Following IMGT convention, CDR3 was defined as the stretch from the second conserved V-encoded cysteine up to the conserved J-encoded phenylalanine. The earlier analysis of around 640 of the donors excluded sequences that lacked an unambiguous match to a single V gene segment. An earlier analysis of about 590 of the donors classified V segments as functional when productive rearrangements were above 56.7% and as segregating when the standard deviation between donors was above 5%. A statistical classification framework was developed to diagnose cytomegalovirus status using the catalog of TCR beta chain sequences. In a later analysis, V and J genes were assigned by comparing TCR nucleotide sequences against IMGT/GENE-DB human TR gene sequences. Using the TCRdist pipeline, a later analysis assigned CDR3 sequences along with most-parsimonious VDJ recombination scenarios. In a later analysis, each TCR beta chain was defined by its CDR3 amino acid sequence together with its V-gene family, and reads without a unique V-gene family were excluded. To address suspected cross-contamination and a sequencing artifact, a later analysis removed a few hundred highly shared, low-generation-probability nucleotide sequences. In a later analysis, a clonal expansion index for each public chain was calculated from normalized within-repertoire ranks of inferred template counts. In a later analysis, generation probabilities were computed with a VDJ recombination model fitted to out-of-frame rearrangements, and the resulting probabilities were checked against IGoR. In a later analysis, TCR-TCR, TCR-HLA and TCR-CMV co-occurrence was scored with hypergeometric tests, and a repertoire-size bias correction was applied to TCR pairs. To estimate false discovery rates, a later analysis permuted the HLA or CMV assignments 20 times. In a later analysis, co-occurring TCRs were grouped using DBSCAN, with TCRdist sequence similarity added in when clustering inside HLA-allele-positive subsets. Co-occurrence clustering excluded repertoires with fewer than 30,000 or more than 120,000 public chains, plus five with anomalous nucleotide sharing. In TCRdb, the immuneACCESS table is reduced to in-frame sequences with V and J assigned. These tables do not hold every clone; where another copy was compared, an unresolved V gene accounts for under half, and the others remain unexplained. V, J and clone size are taken as reported in that table, and D and trimming were inferred from the DNA itself. This sample has fewer than 250,000 clones in its table, and more than 70% of those were observed once. The top ten clones comprise approximately 1.1% of the sample.

This clonotype originated in a woman between 40 and 50 years old in good health and CMV-seronegative. Recombination joined TRBV19 with TRBJ1-3; 7 junctional bases match TRBD1. The sample comprised PBMCs. The nucleotide sequence reads TGTGCCAGTAGTCTGGAGGGGGCGGTTTTCGGAAACACCATATATTTT. Protein translation: CASSLEGAVFGNTIYF.